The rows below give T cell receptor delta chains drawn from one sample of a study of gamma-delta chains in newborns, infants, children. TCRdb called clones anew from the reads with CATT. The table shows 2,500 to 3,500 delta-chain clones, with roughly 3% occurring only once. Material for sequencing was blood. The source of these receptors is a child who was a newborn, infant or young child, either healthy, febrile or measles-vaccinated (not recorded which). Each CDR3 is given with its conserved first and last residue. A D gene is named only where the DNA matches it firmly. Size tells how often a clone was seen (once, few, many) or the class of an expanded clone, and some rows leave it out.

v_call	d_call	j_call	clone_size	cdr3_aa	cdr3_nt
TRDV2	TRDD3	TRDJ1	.	CSCDTIPTGGYRTDKLIF	TGTTCCTGTGACACCATCCCGACTGGGGGCTACCGTACCGATAAACTCATCTTT
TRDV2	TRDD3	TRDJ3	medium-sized	CACDTVGDTTGSSWDTRQMFF	TGTGCCTGTGACACCGTGGGGGATACGACGGGGAGCTCCTGGGACACCCGACAGATGTTTTTC
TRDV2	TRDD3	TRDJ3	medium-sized	CACDTWGTSSWDTRQMFF	TGTGCCTGTGACACCTGGGGGACGAGCTCCTGGGACACCCGACAGATGTTTTTC
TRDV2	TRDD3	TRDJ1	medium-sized	CACDTVAGGSEPVTDKLIF	TGTGCCTGTGACACCGTCGCTGGGGGATCCGAGCCCGTCACCGATAAACTCATCTTT
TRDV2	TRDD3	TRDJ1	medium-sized	CACDTVRRLGDIHTDKLIF	TGTGCCTGTGACACCGTAAGGAGACTGGGGGATATTCACACCGATAAACTCATCTTT
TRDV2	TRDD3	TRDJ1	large	CACDTVGYHTDKLIF	TGTGCCTGTGACACCGTGGGATACCACACCGATAAACTCATCTTT
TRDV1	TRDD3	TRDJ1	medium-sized	CALGELGWGIRGLYTDKLIF	TGTGCTCTTGGGGAACTCGGCTGGGGGATAAGGGGACTATACACCGATAAACTCATCTTT
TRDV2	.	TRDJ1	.	CACDDLTSAGTNDKLIF	TGTGCCTGTGACGATCTAACTTCCGCGGGGACCAACGATAAACTCATCTTT
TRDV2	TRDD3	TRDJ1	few	CACDPLGGDTDKLIF	TGTGCCTGTGACCCCCTGGGGGGCGACACCGATAAACTCATCTTT
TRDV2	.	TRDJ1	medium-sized	CACDTVGLYTDKLIF	TGTGCCTGTGACACCGTCGGGTTGTACACCGATAAACTCATCTTT
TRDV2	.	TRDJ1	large	CACDTILSPGDTMYTDKLIF	TGTGCCTGTGACACCATTCTCAGCCCAGGGGACACGATGTACACCGATAAACTCATCTTT
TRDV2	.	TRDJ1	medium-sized	CACDPLERGTYKSDKLIF	TGTGCCTGTGACCCCCTAGAACGGGGGACATACAAGTCCGATAAACTCATCTTT
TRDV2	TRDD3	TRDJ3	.	CACDTTGASSWDTRKMFF	TGTGCCTGTGACACCACTGGGGCGAGCTCCTGGGACACCAGAAAGATGTTTTTC